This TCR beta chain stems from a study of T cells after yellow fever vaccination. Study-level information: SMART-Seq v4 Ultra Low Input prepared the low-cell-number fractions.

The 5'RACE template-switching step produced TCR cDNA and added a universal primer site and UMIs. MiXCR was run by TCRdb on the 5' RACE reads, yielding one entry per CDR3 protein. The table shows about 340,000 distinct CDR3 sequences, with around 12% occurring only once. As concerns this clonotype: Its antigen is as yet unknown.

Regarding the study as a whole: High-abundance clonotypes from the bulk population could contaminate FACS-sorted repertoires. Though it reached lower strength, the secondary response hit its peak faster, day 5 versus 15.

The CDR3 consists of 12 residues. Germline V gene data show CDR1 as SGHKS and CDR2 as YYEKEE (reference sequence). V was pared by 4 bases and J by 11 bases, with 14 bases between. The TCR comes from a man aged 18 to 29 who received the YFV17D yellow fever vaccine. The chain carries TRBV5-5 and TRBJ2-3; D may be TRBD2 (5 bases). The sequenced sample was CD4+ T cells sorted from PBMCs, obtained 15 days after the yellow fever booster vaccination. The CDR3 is CASSPGSAGQYF. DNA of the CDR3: TGTGCCAGCAGCCCAGGTAGCGCGGGGCAGTATTTT.